The 25 T cell receptor beta chains reported below all come from one sample, sequenced in a study of shared clonotypes between healthy human individuals. The table came from immunoSEQ multiplex PCR; TCRdb's copy has only in-frame clones and leaves some out. The repertoire includes about 710,000 clones, 73% of them detected once, and 1.5% to 2% sits in the top ten. The specimen was memory CD4+ T cells sorted from blood. Described subset: CD45RA-negative fraction. The receptors derive from a woman younger than 45 in good health.

This sequence joins TRBV30 and TRBJ1-3; no clear D gene. The CDR3 covers 13 residues. Germline CDR1 and CDR2: GTSNPN and SVGIG (reference sequence). V gave up 2 bases and J gave up 2 bases, with 7 bases separating them. CDR3 coding DNA: TGTGCCTGGAGTAAGGGAGCTGGAAACACCATATATTTT. It yields the protein CAWSKGAGNTIYF.

This clone was found once. At one of its ends the junction is not consistent with the germline gene, which may arise from a read error. V is TRBV6-6 and J is TRBJ1-4; a possible D gene is TRBD1 (5 bases). The CDR3 sequence is 14 residues long. Germline V gene lookup returns CDR1 MNHNY and CDR2 SVGAGI (reference sequence). The CDR3 DNA is TGTGCCAGTAGTTTCGGGGGAACTAATGAAAAACTGTTTTTT. It codes for CASSFGGTNEKLFF.

The chain recombines TRBV19 with TRBJ2-2; maybe TRBD1 (5 bases). The CDR3 is 13 residues long. Germline CDR1 LNHDA, CDR2 SQIVND (reference sequence). The V and J ends lost 8 bases and 1 base respectively, with 8 bases between them. CDR3 nucleotide sequence: TGTGCCAGTCTCGACAGGAACACCGGGGAGCTGTTTTTT. It codes for CASLDRNTGELFF.

The V and J genes are TRBV19 and TRBJ2-6; D unresolved. V was trimmed by 3 bases and J by 0 bases, leaving 6 bases between them. This CDR3 has 15 residues. The germline gives CDR1 LNHDA, CDR2 SQIVND (reference sequence). In DNA form, the CDR3 reads TGTGCCAGTAGTATGGCCCTCTCTGGGGCCAACGTCCTGACTTTC. The encoded protein is CASSMALSGANVLTF. The full variable domain, rest sourced from reference TRBV19 and TRBJ2-6, is DGGITQSPKYLFRKEGQNVTLSCEQNLNHDAMYWYRQDPGQGLRLIYYSQIVNDFQKGDIAEGYSVSREKKESFPLTVTSAQKNPTAFYLCASSMALSGANVLTFGAGSRLTVL.

The rearrangement joins TRBV7-6 to TRBJ1-5; a possible D gene is TRBD1 (5 bases). The length of the CDR3 is 15 residues. Trimming took off 5 bases at V and 0 bases at J, with 11 bases between the two ends. Germline V lookup: CDR1 SGHVS, CDR2 FNYEAQ. CDR3 amino acids: CASSMGVNSNQPQHF. The CDR3, as DNA: TGTGCCAGCAGCATGGGGGTCAATAGCAATCAGCCCCAGCATTTT.

The chain combines TRBV28 with TRBJ2-7; D not resolved. Trimming removed 6 bases from V and 0 bases from J, with 9 bases in between. The CDR3 extends over 13 amino acids. The germline V gene encodes CDR1 MDHEN and CDR2 SYDVKM. The CDR3 DNA follows: TGTGCCAGCAGGATGGCCCTCTCCTACGAGCAGTACTTC. This translates into CASRMALSYEQYF.

The genes are TRBV5-4 and TRBJ1-4, with D unresolved. Trimming pared 4 bases from V and 7 bases from J, leaving 14 bases between. CDR1 and CDR2 (germline): SGHNT, YYREEE (reference sequence). The CDR3 loop spans 14 amino acids. The CDR3 is CASSRTLLGEKLFF. CDR3 bases: TGTGCCAGCAGCCGCACCCTGTTGGGTGAAAAACTGTTTTTT.

The DNA of the CDR3 is TGTGCCAGCAGCCCCTCACGTGGAGCTTATGGCTACACCTTC. Encoded protein: CASSPSRGAYGYTF. The V and J genes are TRBV11-2 and TRBJ1-2; D unclear. Trimming left V 5 bases short and J 5 bases short, with 15 bases between. This CDR3 is 14 amino acids long. CDR1 and CDR2 (germline): SGHAT, FQNNGV.

This sequence joins TRBV5-1 and TRBJ2-1; TRBD2 might be the D (5 bases). Trimming removed 6 bases from V and 0 bases from J, with 10 bases in between. The germline V gene encodes CDR1 SGHRS and CDR2 YFSETQ. The CDR3 is made up of 14 amino acids. CDR3 nucleotides: TGCGCCAGCAACCCGGGAAACTCCTACAATGAGCAGTTCTTC. This gives the protein CASNPGNSYNEQFF.

J is TRBJ2-3 and V is TRBV10-3, with 9 bases matching TRBD1. The CDR3 loop spans 15 amino acids. In germline, CDR1 is ENHRY, CDR2 SYGVKD. V gave up 3 bases and J gave up 4 bases; unmatched junction bases: 5. CDR3 loop: CAISDSGQGPDTQYF. CDR3 DNA: TGTGCCATCAGTGATTCGGGACAGGGTCCAGATACGCAGTATTTT.

V and J are TRBV19 and TRBJ2-7; D uncertain. The germline gives CDR1 LNHDA, CDR2 SQIVND (reference sequence). V was trimmed by 6 bases and J by 0 bases, leaving 12 bases between them. The CDR3 extends over 14 amino acids. Here the CDR3 DNA reads TGTGCCAGTAGCTTGGACGGAAACTCCTACGAGCAGTACTTC. This translates into CASSLDGNSYEQYF.

Only one count was recorded for this clone. This chain uses TRBV5-1 with TRBJ1-1; 7 bases agree with TRBD1. The V segment lost 3 bases and the J segment 1 base; nucleotides outside the gene matches: 6. In germline, CDR1 is SGHRS, CDR2 YFSETQ. The CDR3 runs to 15 residues. The CDR3 loop reads CASSSTGTENTEAFF. The CDR3 nucleotides read TGCGCCAGCAGCTCGACCGGGACAGAGAACACTGAAGCTTTCTTT.

V gene TRBV29-1 combines with J gene TRBJ1-4, with D perhaps TRBD1 (5 bases). Trimming stripped 0 bases from V and 8 bases from J, with 16 bases between. Germline CDR1 is SQVTM and CDR2 is ANQGSEA. The CDR3 loop spans 15 amino acids. The CDR3 sequence: CSVEDPRAGREKLFF. The CDR3 DNA reads as TGCAGCGTTGAAGATCCCAGGGCAGGGAGGGAAAAACTGTTTTTT.

The rearrangement uses TRBV19 and TRBJ1-4; D remains unclear. Trimming pared 5 bases from V and 4 bases from J, leaving 14 bases between. The CDR3 spans 15 residues. Per germline, CDR1 LNHDA and CDR2 SQIVND (reference sequence). The CDR3 DNA is TGTGCCAGTAGTCTTAGACACGCGCTTAATGAAAAACTGTTTTTT. It specifies CASSLRHALNEKLFF. The variable domain in full, completed from reference TRBV19 and TRBJ1-4, reads DGGITQSPKYLFRKEGQNVTLSCEQNLNHDAMYWYRQDPGQGLRLIYYSQIVNDFQKGDIAEGYSVSREKKESFPLTVTSAQKNPTAFYLCASSLRHALNEKLFFGSGTQLSVL.

The chain combines TRBV15 with TRBJ2-4; D is uncertain. This CDR3 region has 16 residues. From germline, CDR1 is LNHNV and CDR2 YYDKDF (reference sequence). V lost 2 bases, J lost 14 bases, and 25 bases lay in between. CDR3 coding DNA: TGTGCCACCAGCAGACCGATTTCGACCCCTCCCCCCCTAAAGTACTTC. Amino acids: CATSRPISTPPPLKYF. The whole variable domain, remainder taken from reference TRBV15 and TRBJ2-4, is DAMVIQNPRYQVTQFGKPVTLSCSQTLNHNVMYWYQQKSSQAPKLLFHYYDKDFNNEADTPDNFQSRRPNTSFCFLDIRSPGLGDTAMYLCATSRPISTPPPLKYFGAGTRLSVL.

The rearrangement links TRBV25-1 to TRBJ2-3; the D gene is possibly TRBD1 (5 bases). The CDR3 loop spans 14 amino acids. Germline V lookup: CDR1 MGHDK, CDR2 SYGVNS. Trimming left V 3 bases short and J 2 bases short, with 9 bases between. The CDR3 reads CASSEQGITDTQYF. DNA of the CDR3: TGTGCCAGCAGTGAGCAGGGAATCACAGATACGCAGTATTTT.

The chain employs TRBV18 and TRBJ1-1; D is ambiguous. The CDR3 consists of 13 residues. Germline V gives CDR1 KGHSH, CDR2 LQKENI. Trimming took 0 bases from V and 4 from J, leaving 6 bases between them. The CDR3: CASSPPLRTEAFF. CDR3 coding DNA: TGTGCCAGCTCACCACCTCTTCGCACTGAAGCTTTCTTT.

The genes are TRBV9 and TRBJ2-1; a weak D match, TRBD2 (5 bases). Trimming took off 2 bases at V and 7 bases at J, with 16 bases between the two ends. CDR3 size: 15 residues. Germline-derived CDR1 and CDR2 are SGDLS and YYNGEE. The CDR3 DNA reads TGTGCCAGCAGCGTTAGAGCGGTGTCGGAAAATGAGCAGTTCTTC. It codes for CASSVRAVSENEQFF.

This chain links TRBV5-5 with TRBJ1-5, with a tentative D call TRBD1 (6 bases). With 4 bases removed from V and 0 bases from J, the gap between germline ends came to 14 bases. Germline-derived CDR1 and CDR2 are SGHKS and YYEKEE (reference sequence). The CDR3 is made up of 16 amino acids. The CDR3 nucleotides are TGTGCCAGCAGCCCAGGGGACCTTAATAGCAATCAGCCCCAGCATTTT. Translating gives CASSPGDLNSNQPQHF.

The V call is TRBV2, the J call TRBJ1-1; D gene unclear. This CDR3 has 11 amino acids. Trimming took 4 bases from V and 7 from J, leaving 7 bases between them. Germline loops: CDR1 SNHLY, CDR2 FYNNEI. CDR3 sequence: CASSVRGEAFF. CDR3 nucleotides: TGTGCCAGCAGTGTTCGCGGTGAAGCTTTCTTT.

V gene TRBV6-6 combines with J gene TRBJ1-5, with 10 nucleotides matching TRBD1. This CDR3 spans 15 amino acids. Trimming took 6 bases from V and 4 from J; bases not matched to a gene: 6. Germline-derived CDR1 and CDR2 are MNHNY and SVGAGI (reference sequence). In nucleotides, the CDR3 is TGTGCCAGCAGCAAAGACAGGGGGCAAAATCAGCCCCAGCATTTT. It translates to CASSKDRGQNQPQHF.

The chain combines TRBV6-4 with TRBJ1-1, with D perhaps TRBD1 (6 bases). The CDR3 runs 16 residues. Germline CDR1 and CDR2: MRHNA and SNTAGT. The germline V and J ends were trimmed by 0 bases and 5 bases, with 16 bases remaining between them. The CDR3 DNA sequence: TGTGCCAGCAGTGACTCCCGAGGGGGGTTTGGAACTGAAGCTTTCTTT. Residues: CASSDSRGGFGTEAFF.

The chain couples TRBV14 to TRBJ2-2; D call uncertain. CDR3 length: 14 residues. V was cut by 5 bases and J by 2 bases, with 9 bases left in between. CDR1 and CDR2 (germline): SGHDN, FVKESK. This CDR3 is CASSATRNTGELFF. CDR3 DNA sequence: TGTGCCAGCAGCGCGACGAGAAACACCGGGGAGCTGTTTTTT.

The chain recombines TRBV7-4 with TRBJ1-2; weak D call: TRBD1 (5 bases). Per germline, CDR1 SGHVT and CDR2 SQSDAQ. The V gene lost 6 bases and the J gene lost 3 bases, with 11 bases spanning the gap. The CDR3 is 13 residues long. The CDR3 loop is CASRGREDYGYTF. CDR3 in DNA: TGTGCCAGCAGGGGCAGGGAAGACTATGGCTACACCTTC.

This chain uses TRBV5-1 with TRBJ2-5, with D possibly being TRBD2 (6 bases). Trimming removed 4 bases from V and 11 bases from J, with 18 bases in between. CDR3 length: 13 amino acids. The germline CDR1 and CDR2 sequences are SGHRS and YFSETQ. The CDR3 protein is CASSIGTAAMQYF. CDR3 DNA: TGCGCCAGCAGCATCGGGACTGCCGCCATGCAGTACTTC.